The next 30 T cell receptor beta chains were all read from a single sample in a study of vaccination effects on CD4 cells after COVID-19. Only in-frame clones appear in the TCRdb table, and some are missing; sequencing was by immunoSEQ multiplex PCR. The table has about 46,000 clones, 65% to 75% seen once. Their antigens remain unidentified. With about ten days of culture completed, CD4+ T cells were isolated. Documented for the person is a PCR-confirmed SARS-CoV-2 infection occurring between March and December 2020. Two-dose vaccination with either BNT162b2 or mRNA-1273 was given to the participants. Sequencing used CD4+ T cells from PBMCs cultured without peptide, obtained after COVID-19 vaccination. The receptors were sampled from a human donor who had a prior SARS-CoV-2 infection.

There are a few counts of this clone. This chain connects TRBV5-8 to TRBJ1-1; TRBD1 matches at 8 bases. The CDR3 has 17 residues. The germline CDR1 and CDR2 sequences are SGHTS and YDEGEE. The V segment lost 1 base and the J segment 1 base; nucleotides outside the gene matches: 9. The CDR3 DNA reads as TGTGCCAGCAGCTTGAAATTCTACGGACAGGGGAACACTGAAGCTTTCTTT. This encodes CASSLKFYGQGNTEAFF.

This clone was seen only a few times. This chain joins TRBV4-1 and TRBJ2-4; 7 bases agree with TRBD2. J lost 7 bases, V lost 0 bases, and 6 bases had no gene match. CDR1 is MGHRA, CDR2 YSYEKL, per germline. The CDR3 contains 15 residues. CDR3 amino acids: CASSQDGAGRNIQYF. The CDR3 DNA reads TGCGCCAGCAGCCAAGATGGAGCGGGAAGGAACATTCAGTACTTC.

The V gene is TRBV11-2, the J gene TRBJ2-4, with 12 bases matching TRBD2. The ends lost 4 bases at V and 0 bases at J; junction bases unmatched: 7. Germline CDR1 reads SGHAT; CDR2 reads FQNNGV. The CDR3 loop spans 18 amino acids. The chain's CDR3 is CASSSGLAGTLAKNIQYF. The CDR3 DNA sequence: TGTGCCAGCAGCTCCGGACTAGCGGGAACACTAGCCAAAAACATTCAGTACTTC. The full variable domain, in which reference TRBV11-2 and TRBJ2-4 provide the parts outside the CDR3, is EAGVAQSPRYKIIEKRQSVAFWCNPISGHATLYWYQQILGQGPKLLIQFQNNGVVDDSQLPKDRFSAERLKGVDSTLKIQPAKLEDSAVYLCASSSGLAGTLAKNIQYFGAGTRLSVL.

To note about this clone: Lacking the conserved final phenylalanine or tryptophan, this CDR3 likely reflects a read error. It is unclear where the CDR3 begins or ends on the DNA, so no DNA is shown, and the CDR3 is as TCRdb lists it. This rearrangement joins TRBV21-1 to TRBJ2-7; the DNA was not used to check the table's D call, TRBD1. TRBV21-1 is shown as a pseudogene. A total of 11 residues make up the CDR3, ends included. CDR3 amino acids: CASSNGTAVLN.

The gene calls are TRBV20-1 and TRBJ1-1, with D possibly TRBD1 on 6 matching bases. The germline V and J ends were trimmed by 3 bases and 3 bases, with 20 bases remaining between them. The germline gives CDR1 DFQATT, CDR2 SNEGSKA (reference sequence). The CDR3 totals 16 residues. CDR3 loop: CSASPQGNRWDTEAFF. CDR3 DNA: TGCAGTGCTAGTCCCCAGGGGAATCGCTGGGACACTGAAGCTTTCTTT.

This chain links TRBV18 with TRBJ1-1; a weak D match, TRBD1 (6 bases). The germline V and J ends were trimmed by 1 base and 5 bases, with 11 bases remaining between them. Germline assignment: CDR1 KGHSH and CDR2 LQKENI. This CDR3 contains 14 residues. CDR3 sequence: CASSPRQAVTEAFF. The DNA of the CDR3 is TGTGCCAGCTCACCACGACAGGCAGTGACTGAAGCTTTCTTT.

The CDR3 region is CASSPGRVGNEQFF. The CDR3 DNA reads as TGTGCCAGCAGCCCCGGAAGAGTCGGTAATGAGCAGTTCTTC. The chain is built from TRBV11-3 and TRBJ2-1; no definite D call. The CDR3 has 14 residues. Germline V gene lookup returns CDR1 SGHNT and CDR2 YENEEA. Trimming shortened V by 5 bases and J by 7 bases, and 15 bases separated the two germline ends.

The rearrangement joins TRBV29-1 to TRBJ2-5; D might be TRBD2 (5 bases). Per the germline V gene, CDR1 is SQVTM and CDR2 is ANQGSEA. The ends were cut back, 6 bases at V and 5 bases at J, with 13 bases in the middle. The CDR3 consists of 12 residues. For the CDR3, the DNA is TGCAGCGTCTCCTCCGGGGAGGAGACCCAGTACTTC. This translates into CSVSSGEETQYF.

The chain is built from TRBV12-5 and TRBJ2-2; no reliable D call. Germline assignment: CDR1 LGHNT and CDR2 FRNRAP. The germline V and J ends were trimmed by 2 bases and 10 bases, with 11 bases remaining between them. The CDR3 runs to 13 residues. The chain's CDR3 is CASGLYYSAELFF. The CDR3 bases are TGTGCTAGTGGTTTGTACTACAGCGCGGAGCTGTTTTTT.

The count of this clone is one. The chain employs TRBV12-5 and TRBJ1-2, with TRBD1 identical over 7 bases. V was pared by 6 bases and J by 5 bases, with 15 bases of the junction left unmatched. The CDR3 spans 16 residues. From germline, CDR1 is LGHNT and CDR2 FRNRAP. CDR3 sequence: CASGGPGQWASYGYTF. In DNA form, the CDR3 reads TGTGCTAGTGGGGGACCGGGACAGTGGGCGAGTTATGGCTACACCTTC. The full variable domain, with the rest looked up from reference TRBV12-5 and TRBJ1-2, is DARVTQTPRHKVTEMGQEVTMRCQPILGHNTVFWYRQTMMQGLELLAYFRNRAPLDDSGMPKDRFSAEMPDATLATLKIQPSEPRDSAVYFCASGGPGQWASYGYTFGSGTRLTVV.

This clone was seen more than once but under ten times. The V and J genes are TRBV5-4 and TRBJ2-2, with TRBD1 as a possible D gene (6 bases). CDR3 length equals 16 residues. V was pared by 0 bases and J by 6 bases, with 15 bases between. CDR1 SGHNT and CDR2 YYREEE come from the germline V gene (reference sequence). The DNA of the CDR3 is TGTGCCAGCAGCTTGGAGCCAGGGGATAGGGCCGGGGAGCTGTTTTTT. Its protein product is CASSLEPGDRAGELFF.

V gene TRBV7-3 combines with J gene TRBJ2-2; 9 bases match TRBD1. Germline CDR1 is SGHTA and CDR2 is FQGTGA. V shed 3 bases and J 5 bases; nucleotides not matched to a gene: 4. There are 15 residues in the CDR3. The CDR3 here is CASSFTGTGTGELFF. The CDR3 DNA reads TGTGCCAGCAGCTTCACCGGGACAGGGACCGGGGAGCTGTTTTTT.

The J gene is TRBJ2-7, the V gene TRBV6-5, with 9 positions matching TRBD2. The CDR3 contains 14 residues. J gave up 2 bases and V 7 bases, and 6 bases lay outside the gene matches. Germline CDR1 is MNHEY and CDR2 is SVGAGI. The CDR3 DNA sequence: TGTGCCAGCACAAGACTAGCGGATACCTACGAGCAGTACTTC. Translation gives CASTRLADTYEQYF.

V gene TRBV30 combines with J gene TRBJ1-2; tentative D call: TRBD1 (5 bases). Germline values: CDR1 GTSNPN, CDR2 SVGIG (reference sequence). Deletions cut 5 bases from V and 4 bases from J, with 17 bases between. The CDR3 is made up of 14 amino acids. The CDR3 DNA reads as TGTGCCTGGGGGGGGGAGGGGCGGACCTATGGCTACACCTTC. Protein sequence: CAWGGEGRTYGYTF.

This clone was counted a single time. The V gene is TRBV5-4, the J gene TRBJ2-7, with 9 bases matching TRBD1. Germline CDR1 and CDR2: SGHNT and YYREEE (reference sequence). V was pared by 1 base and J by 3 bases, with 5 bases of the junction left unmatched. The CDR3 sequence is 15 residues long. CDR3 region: CASSLRDRENYEQYF. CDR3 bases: TGTGCCAGCAGCTTGAGGGACAGGGAGAACTACGAGCAGTACTTC.

CDR3 coding DNA: TGTGCCAGCAGCTTACCGGGGGGGTCGTCAGATACGCAGTATTTT. Its protein product is CASSLPGGSSDTQYF. V gene TRBV5-4 combines with J gene TRBJ2-3; 8 positions match TRBD2. V dropped 2 bases and J dropped 4; count of bases not matched to a gene: 6. CDR3 size: 15 residues. Germline V gene lookup returns CDR1 SGHNT and CDR2 YYREEE (reference sequence). Full variable domain (missing parts from reference TRBV5-4 and TRBJ2-3): ETGVTQSPTHLIKTRGQQVTLRCSSQSGHNTVSWYQQALGQGPQFIFQYYREEENGRGNFPPRFSGLQFPNYSSELNVNALELDDSALYLCASSLPGGSSDTQYFGPGTRLTVL.

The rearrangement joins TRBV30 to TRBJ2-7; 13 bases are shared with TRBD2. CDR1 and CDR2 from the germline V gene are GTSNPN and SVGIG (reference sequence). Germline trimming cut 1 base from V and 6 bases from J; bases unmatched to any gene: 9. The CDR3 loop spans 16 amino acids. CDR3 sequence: CAWSDSGLAGPSEQYF. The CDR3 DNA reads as TGTGCCTGGAGTGATTCGGGACTAGCGGGACCCTCCGAGCAGTACTTC.

The CDR3 sequence: CASSVVGFGYQGYTF. CDR3 bases: TGTGCCAGCAGTGTCGTAGGGTTCGGCTATCAGGGCTACACCTTC. The J gene is TRBJ1-2, the V gene TRBV2, with D unclear. Germline assignment: CDR1 SNHLY and CDR2 FYNNEI. The CDR3 covers 15 residues. V shed 4 bases and J shed 8 bases, with 20 bases lying between them.

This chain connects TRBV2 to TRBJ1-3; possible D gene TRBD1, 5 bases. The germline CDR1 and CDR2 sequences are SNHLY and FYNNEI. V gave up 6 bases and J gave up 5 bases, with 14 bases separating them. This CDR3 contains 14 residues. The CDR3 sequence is CASRSRGRRNTIYF. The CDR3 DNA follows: TGTGCCAGCAGGTCGAGGGGCAGGAGAAACACCATATATTTT.

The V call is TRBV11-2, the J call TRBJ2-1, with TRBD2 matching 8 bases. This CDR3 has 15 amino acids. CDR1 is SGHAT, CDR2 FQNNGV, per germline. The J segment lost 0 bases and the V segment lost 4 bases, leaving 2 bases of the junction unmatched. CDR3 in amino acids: CASSYSGGSYNEQFF. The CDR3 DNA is TGTGCCAGCAGCTACAGCGGGGGCTCCTACAATGAGCAGTTCTTC.

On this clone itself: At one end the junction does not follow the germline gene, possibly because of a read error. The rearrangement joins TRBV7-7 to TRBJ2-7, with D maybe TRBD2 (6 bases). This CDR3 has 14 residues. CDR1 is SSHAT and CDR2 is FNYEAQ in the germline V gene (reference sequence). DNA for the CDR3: TGTGCTAGCAGCTCCCCGGAGGGGTTAAGCGAGCAGTACTTC. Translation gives CASSSPEGLSEQYF.

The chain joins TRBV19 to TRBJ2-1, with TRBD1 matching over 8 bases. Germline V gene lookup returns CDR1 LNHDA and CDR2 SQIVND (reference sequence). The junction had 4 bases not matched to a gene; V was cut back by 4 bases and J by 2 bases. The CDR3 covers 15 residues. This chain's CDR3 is CASSTDRGPYNEQFF. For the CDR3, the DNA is TGTGCCAGTAGTACCGACAGGGGACCCTACAATGAGCAGTTCTTC.

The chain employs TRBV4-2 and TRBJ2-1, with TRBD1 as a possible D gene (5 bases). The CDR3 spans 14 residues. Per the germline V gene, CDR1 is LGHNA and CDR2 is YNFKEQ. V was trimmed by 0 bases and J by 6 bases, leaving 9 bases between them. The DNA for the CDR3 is TGTGCCAGCAGCCAAGATCTACAGGCCAATGAGCAGTTCTTC. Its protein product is CASSQDLQANEQFF.

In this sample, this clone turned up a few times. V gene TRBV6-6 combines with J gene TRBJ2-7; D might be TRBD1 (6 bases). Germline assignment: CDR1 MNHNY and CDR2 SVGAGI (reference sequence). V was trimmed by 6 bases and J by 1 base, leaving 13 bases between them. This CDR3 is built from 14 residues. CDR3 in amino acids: CASSQDRLSYEQYF. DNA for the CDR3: TGTGCCAGCAGCCAGGACAGACTATCCTACGAGCAGTACTTC.

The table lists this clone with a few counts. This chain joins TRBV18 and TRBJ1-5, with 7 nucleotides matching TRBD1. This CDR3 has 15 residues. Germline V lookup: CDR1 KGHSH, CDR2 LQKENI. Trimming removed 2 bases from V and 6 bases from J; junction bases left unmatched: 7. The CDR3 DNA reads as TGTGCCAGCTCACCAAGGGGGCGCGTGGGTCAGCCCCAGCATTTT. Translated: CASSPRGRVGQPQHF. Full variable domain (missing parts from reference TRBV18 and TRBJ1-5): NAGVMQNPRHLVRRRGQEARLRCSPMKGHSHVYWYRQLPEEGLKFMVYLQKENIIDESGMPKERFSAEFPKEGPSILRIQQVVRGDSAAYFCASSPRGRVGQPQHFGDGTRLSIL.

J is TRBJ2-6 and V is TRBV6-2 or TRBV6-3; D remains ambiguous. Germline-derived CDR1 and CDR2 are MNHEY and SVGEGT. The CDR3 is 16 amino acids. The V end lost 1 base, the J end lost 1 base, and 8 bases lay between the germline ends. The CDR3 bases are TGTGCCAGCAGTTACTACCACGGTTCTGGGGCCAACGTCCTGACTTTC. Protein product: CASSYYHGSGANVLTF.

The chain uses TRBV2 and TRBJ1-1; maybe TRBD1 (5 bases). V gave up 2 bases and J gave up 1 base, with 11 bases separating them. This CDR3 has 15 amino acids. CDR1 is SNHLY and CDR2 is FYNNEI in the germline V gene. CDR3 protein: CASSEQGRGNTEAFF. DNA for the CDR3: TGTGCCAGCAGTGAACAGGGACGGGGGAACACTGAAGCTTTCTTT.

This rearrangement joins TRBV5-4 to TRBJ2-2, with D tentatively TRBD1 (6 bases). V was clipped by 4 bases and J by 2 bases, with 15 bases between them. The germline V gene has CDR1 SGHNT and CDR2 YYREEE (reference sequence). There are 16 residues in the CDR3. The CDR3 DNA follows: TGTGCCAGCAGCCTTCCCGGGACATATAACACCGGGGAGCTGTTTTTT. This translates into CASSLPGTYNTGELFF.

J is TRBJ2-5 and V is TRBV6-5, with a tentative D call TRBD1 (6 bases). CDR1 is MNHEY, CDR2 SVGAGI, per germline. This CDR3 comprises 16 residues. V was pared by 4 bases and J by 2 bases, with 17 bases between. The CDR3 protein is CASSLGHGAGQETQYF. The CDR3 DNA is TGTGCCAGCAGTTTGGGACATGGGGCAGGACAAGAGACCCAGTACTTC.

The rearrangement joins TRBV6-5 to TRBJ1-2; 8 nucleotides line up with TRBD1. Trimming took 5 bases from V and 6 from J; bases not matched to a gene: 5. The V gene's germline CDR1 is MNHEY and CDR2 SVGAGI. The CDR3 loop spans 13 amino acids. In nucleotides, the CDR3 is TGTGCCAGCAGTACTCTGACAGGGGATGGCTACACCTTC. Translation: CASSTLTGDGYTF.